Given below is one TCR beta chain in context. Its antigen is not identified. Trimming at V came to 2 bases and at J to 4 bases, leaving 8 bases not matched to a gene. The CDR3 extends over 15 amino acids. CDR1 and CDR2 (germline): MNHEY, SVGAGI. This sample stems from a study of cytomegalovirus exposure and HLA in healthy donors. From the roughly 110-subject validation cohort, which was separate from the approximately 700-subject first cohort, the donors were drawn. TCRdb's copy holds only in-frame clones and misses some; the assay was immunoSEQ multiplex PCR. Of some 200,000 clones in the sample, about 90% are singletons; the top ten hold 0.8% to 1.2%. Findings of the study overall: In vitro confirmation showed three CMV-associated chains to be CMV antigen specific.

The TCR was taken from a woman aged 18-30 years in good health and CMV-seronegative. The sequenced sample consisted of PBMCs. The chain employs TRBV6-5 and TRBJ2-7, with 7 nucleotides matching TRBD1. The DNA of the CDR3 is TGTGCCAGCAGTTACCTACAGGGGACGGGGTACGAGCAGTACTTC. Translated, it gives CASSYLQGTGYEQYF.